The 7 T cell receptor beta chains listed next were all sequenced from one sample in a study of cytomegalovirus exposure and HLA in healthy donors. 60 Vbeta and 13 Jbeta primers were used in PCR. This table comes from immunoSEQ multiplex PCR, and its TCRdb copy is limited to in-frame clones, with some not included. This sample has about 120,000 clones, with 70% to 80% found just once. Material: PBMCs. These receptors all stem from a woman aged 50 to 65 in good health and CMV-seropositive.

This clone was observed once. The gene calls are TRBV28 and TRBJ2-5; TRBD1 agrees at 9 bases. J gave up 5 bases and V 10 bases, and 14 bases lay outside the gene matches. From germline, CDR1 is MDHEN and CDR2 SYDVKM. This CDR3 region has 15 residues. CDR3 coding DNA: TGTGCCACCCAATCCGGGACAGGGTTGGCGGAGACCCAGTACTTC. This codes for CATQSGTGLAETQYF.

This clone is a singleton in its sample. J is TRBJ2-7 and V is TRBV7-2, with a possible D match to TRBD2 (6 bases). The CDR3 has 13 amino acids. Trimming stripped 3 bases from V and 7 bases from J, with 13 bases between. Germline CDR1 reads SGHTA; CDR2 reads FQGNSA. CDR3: CASSFGAGGEQYF. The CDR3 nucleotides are TGTGCCAGCAGCTTTGGGGCCGGAGGGGAGCAGTACTTC.

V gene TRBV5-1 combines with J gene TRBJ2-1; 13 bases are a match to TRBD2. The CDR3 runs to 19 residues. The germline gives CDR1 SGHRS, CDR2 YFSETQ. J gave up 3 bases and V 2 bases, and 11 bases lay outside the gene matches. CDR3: CASSLGLAGVGEGYNEQFF. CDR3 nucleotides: TGCGCCAGCAGCTTAGGACTAGCGGGAGTAGGAGAAGGCTACAATGAGCAGTTCTTC.

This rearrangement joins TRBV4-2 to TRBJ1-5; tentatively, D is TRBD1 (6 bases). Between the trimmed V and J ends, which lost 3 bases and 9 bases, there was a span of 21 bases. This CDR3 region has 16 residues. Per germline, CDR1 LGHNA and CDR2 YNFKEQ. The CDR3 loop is CASSQTGRQAVGPQHF. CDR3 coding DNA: TGTGCCAGCAGCCAGACTGGGAGACAGGCGGTGGGGCCCCAGCATTTT.

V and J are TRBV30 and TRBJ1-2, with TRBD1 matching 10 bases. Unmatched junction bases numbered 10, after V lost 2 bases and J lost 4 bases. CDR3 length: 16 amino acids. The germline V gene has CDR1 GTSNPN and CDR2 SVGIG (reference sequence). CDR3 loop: CAWSIKGTGVFYGYTF. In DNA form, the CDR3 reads TGTGCCTGGAGTATAAAAGGGACAGGGGTATTCTATGGCTACACCTTC.

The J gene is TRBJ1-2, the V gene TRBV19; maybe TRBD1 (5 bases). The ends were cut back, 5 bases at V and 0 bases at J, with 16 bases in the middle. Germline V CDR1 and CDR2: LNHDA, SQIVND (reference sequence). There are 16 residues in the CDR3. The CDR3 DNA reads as TGTGCCAGTAGTTCAGGGCAGGGATCGGCTAACTATGGCTACACCTTC. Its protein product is CASSSGQGSANYGYTF.

In nucleotides, the CDR3 is TGTGCCAGCAGTCTTTGGTCACCAGGCGGGGGTACTAGCACAGATACGCAGTATTTT. It translates to CASSLWSPGGGTSTDTQYF. The chain couples TRBV27 to TRBJ2-3, with TRBD2 matching 7 bases. V lost 5 bases to trimming and J lost 0 bases; unmatched junction nucleotides: 17. The CDR3 is 19 residues long. Germline lookup yields CDR1 MNHEY and CDR2 SMNVEV (reference sequence).